These 6 T cell receptor beta chains share one sample of origin, sequenced in a study of human T cells and chemical hapten exposure. TCRdb recomputed calls from the RACE reads with MiXCR, one row per CDR3 protein. The sample includes around 110,000 distinct CDR3 sequences, around 10% of them seen just once. Time point reported: patch test 1, 2 weeks after DPC sensitization. Noted treatment: therapeutic diphenylcyclopropenone sensitization with weekly scalp DPC. The material was whole blood, obtained in connection with sensitization to the hapten diphenylcyclopropenone (DPC). These receptors all stem from a woman between 45 and 65 years old with alopecia areata. Some clones in this sample may be carry-over from other donors' samples.

This clonotype was seen a handful of times. The V call is TRBV7-9, the J call TRBJ2-1; D perhaps matches TRBD2 (6 bases). Germline CDR1 is SEHNR and CDR2 is FQNEAQ (reference sequence). The CDR3 runs 13 residues. The V end lost 9 bases, the J end lost 16 bases, and 25 bases lay between the germline ends. The CDR3 loop reads CASQGRIGTPYFF. DNA of the CDR3: TGTGCCAGTCAGGGTCGAATCGGGACTCCCTACTTCTTC.

This clonotype showed up many times. The gene calls are TRBV7-2 and TRBJ2-7; no clear D gene. Trimming removed 5 bases at V and 0 bases at J, with 14 bases between. CDR3 length: 15 residues. CDR1 SGHTA and CDR2 FQGNSA come from the germline V gene. The CDR3 loop is CASSPAALASYEQYF. The CDR3 DNA follows: TGTGCCAGCAGCCCCGCGGCCCTGGCCTCCTACGAGCAGTACTTC.

This clonotype has more than one count but fewer than ten. This rearrangement joins TRBV7-2 to TRBJ1-5; 9 bases are shared with TRBD1. The trim removed 5 bases at V and 5 bases at J, leaving 4 bases unmatched. The CDR3 spans 14 residues. Germline V lookup: CDR1 SGHTA, CDR2 FQGNSA. The CDR3 protein is CASSPGTGYQPQHF. CDR3 DNA: TGTGCCAGCAGCCCTGGGACAGGGTATCAGCCCCAGCATTTT. Drawing the rest from reference TRBV7-2 and TRBJ1-5, the complete variable domain is GAGVSQSPSNKVTEKGKDVELRCDPISGHTALYWYRQSLGQGLEFLIYFQGNSAPDKSGLPSDRFSAERTGGSVSTLTIQRTQQEDSAVYLCASSPGTGYQPQHFGDGTRLSIL.

The table lists this clonotype with a few counts. Its ends do not fully match the called genes, so a read error is possible. The gene calls are TRBV2 and TRBJ1-2; tentatively, D is TRBD1 (5 bases). CDR3 length equals 11 residues. Per the germline V gene, CDR1 is SNHLY and CDR2 is FYNNEI. The CDR3 protein is CARSVGRGYTF. CDR3 nucleotide sequence: TGTGCCAGAAGTGTGGGACGGGGCTACACCTTC.

This clonotype was recorded at least ten times. The CDR3: CSARGSPGRSKETQYF. In DNA form, the CDR3 reads TGCAGTGCTAGAGGGTCGCCAGGGAGGTCGAAAGAGACCCAGTACTTC. The chain combines TRBV20-1 with TRBJ2-5; the D gene is possibly TRBD2 (6 bases). V lost 1 base to trimming and J lost 3 bases, with 18 bases between them. Germline lookup yields CDR1 DFQATT and CDR2 SNEGSKA (reference sequence). CDR3 size: 16 residues.

This clonotype was seen many times. This chain links TRBV18 with TRBJ1-4, with TRBD1 matching over 7 bases. Germline-derived CDR1 and CDR2 are KGHSH and LQKENI. The CDR3 covers 16 residues. Trimming at V came to 3 bases and at J to 0 bases, leaving 4 bases not matched to a gene. The chain's CDR3 is CASSPHRGPTNEKLFF. The CDR3, as DNA: TGTGCCAGCTCACCCCACAGGGGACCAACTAATGAAAAACTGTTTTTT.